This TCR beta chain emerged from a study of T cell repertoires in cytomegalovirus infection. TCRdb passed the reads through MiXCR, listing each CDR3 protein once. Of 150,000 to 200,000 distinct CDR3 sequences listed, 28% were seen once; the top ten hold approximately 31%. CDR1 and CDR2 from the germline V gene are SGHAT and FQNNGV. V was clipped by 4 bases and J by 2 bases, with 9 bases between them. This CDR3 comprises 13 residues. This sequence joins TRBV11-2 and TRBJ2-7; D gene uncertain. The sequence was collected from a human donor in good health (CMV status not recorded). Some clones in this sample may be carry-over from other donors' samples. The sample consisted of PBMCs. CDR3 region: CASSYTHPYEQYF. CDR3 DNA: TGTGCCAGCAGCTACACTCATCCCTACGAGCAGTACTTC.